This T cell receptor beta chain is from a study of blood T cell repertoires in COVID-19. Libraries were prepared by immunoSEQ multiplex PCR; TCRdb keeps only in-frame clonotypes and omits some of them. The repertoire holds about 63,000 clones, around 76% seen once, with 50% in the top ten. Input material: peripheral blood. The sequence derives from a woman aged 80 or over with acute or convalescent COVID-19.

In DNA, the CDR3 is TGTGCCAGCAGCCCACGTGACAGGAACACTGAAGCTTTCTTT. Residues: CASSPRDRNTEAFF. The J gene is TRBJ1-1, the V gene TRBV3-1 (or the pseudogene TRBV3-2); a weak D match, TRBD1 (5 bases). CDR1 is LGHDT and CDR2 is YNNKEL in the germline V gene (reference sequence). V shed 4 bases and J shed 1 base, with 10 bases lying between them. CDR3 length: 14 residues.